This T cell receptor (beta chain) was recovered during a study of Graves' ophthalmopathy and Graves' hyperthyroidism (dated by TCRdb to the late 2010s). About the study as a whole: Peripheral blood was collected before any treatment was given, at the time of initial diagnosis. Following sampling, methimazole starting at 30 mg daily was administered to hyperthyroidism patients, and high-dose intravenous methylprednisolone was administered to ophthalmopathy patients. In total, some 140 blood samples were TCR-sequenced: approximately 40 ophthalmopathy, over 70 hyperthyroidism and roughly 17 hyperthyroidism-to-ophthalmopathy patients. TCR beta repertoire signatures were used to distinguish Graves' ophthalmopathy from Graves' hyperthyroidism and to predict progression to ophthalmopathy. The independent validation cohort included 18 to 20 hyperthyroidism patients plus 17 patients who later progressed from hyperthyroidism to ophthalmopathy. In more than 5 hyperthyroidism patients, the T-cell repertoire of thyroid tissue was compared with the T-cell repertoire of blood. To explore V-J signatures that separate ophthalmopathy from hyperthyroidism, a discovery set of more than 95 patients was enrolled, consisting of under 50 with ophthalmopathy and under 65 with stable hyperthyroidism.

Study-level results and caveats: Most expanded thyroid clonotypes with a frequency above 0.001 also appeared in blood, which suggests that blood repertoires may reflect the immune response in the thyroid. No statistical method was used to set the sample size in advance, and the investigators knew which group each participant was assigned to. In validation, the model predicted ophthalmopathy progression with 55% to 71% sensitivity and roughly 78% specificity; some 13 predicted patients were CT-confirmed with GO in a median of approximately six months. In cross-validation, the 13-signature model distinguished ophthalmopathy from stable hyperthyroidism with 87.88% sensitivity and 81% to 82% specificity, while in the test set the corresponding values were about 80% and 75%.

TCR beta CDR3 regions were amplified from RNA transcripts for repertoire sequencing. A first-round RT-PCR used HTBI primers with the Qiagen OneStep RT-PCR kit, followed by a second-round multiplex PCR, size selection and purification. Libraries were sequenced on an Illumina HiSeq2000 using paired-end 100 bp reads. The authors' pipeline ran thus. Reads were processed with SOAPnuke, discarding reads with adapters, uncalled bases, mean Phred below 15, or no exact constant-primer or identifier match. High-quality paired reads were merged with COPE v1.2.5. Unique nucleotide sequences were defined as clonotypes and aligned to IMGT TRB V, D and J references using MiTCR v1.1. The analysis was limited to V-J combinations with a frequency above 0.0001, which together covered roughly 99% of the repertoires. A TCR clonal expansion and chaos score per V-J combination was defined as the ratio of F50 clonal expansion to chaos observed in the TCRdist matrix. Welch's t-statistics and random forest were used to reduce the features to about twelve V-J combinations, which were then used as input to a naive Bayes classifier. The similarity between thyroid and blood repertoires was quantified using the Morisita-Horn index. TCRdb reworked the public reads: Q25 trimming with fastp, MiXCR clone assembly, productive beta chains retained. A single entry per CDR3 protein holds the most common genes and DNA from its merged rows. The V and J calls come from TCRdb's annotation, not from the publication. The table for this sample lists approximately 640,000 distinct CDR3 sequences; about 38% of them were counted only once. The ten largest make up over 2.5% of the sample.

This clonotype is a singleton in its sample. Its target antigen remains unknown. No qualities accompany the bases; no much larger clone lies one base away. Just one read gives weak support. The germline V gene encodes CDR1 MGHDK and CDR2 SYGVNS. The CDR3 measures 11 amino acids from cysteine to phenylalanine. Of all the DNA, just the CDR3 is kept, 33 bases in frame from base 1. V lost 8 bases and J lost 5 bases; the stretch between them is 6 bases long. The ophthalmopathy patients had moderately to severely active disease, with a Clinical Activity Score of 3 or higher, a NOSPECS grade of 4 or higher, and a disease duration of less than 3 months. Anyone with other autoimmune diseases, uncontrolled infections, pregnancy or lactation was excluded from the study. Diagnosis was based on clinical symptoms, serum thyroxine, TRAb, thyroid ultrasound and orbital computed tomography. Using Ficoll-Paque density gradient centrifugation, PBMCs were isolated from about 9.2 ml of fresh peripheral blood. Total RNA was extracted with Trizol reagent and quality-checked on an Agilent 2100 Bioanalyzer.

Sequenced material: peripheral blood. This chain joins TRBV25-1 to TRBJ2-2; the D gene is not confidently resolved. This sequence originates from an adult man with Graves' ophthalmopathy. The CDR3 region reads CASADTGELFF. In nucleotide form, the sequence is TGTGCCAGCGCGGATACCGGGGAGCTGTTTTTT. When the CDR3 is completed using the reference TRBV25-1 and TRBJ2-2 genes on either side, the full variable domain is EADIYQTPRYLVIGTGKKITLECSQTMGHDKMYWYQQDPGMELHLIHYSYGVNSTEKGDLSSESTVSRIRTEHFPLTLESARPSHTSQYLCASADTGELFFGEGSRLTVL.